The 25 T cell receptor beta chains below come from one sample, sequenced in a study of molecular identifiers for immune sequencing clone quantification. TCRdb re-called the PCR reads through MiXCR, storing one row per CDR3 protein. The sample holds 60,000 to 70,000 distinct CDR3 sequences, around a sixth seen once. Sequenced: naive CD8+ T cells from blood, with Jurkat cell RNA spiked in. Subset meaning: FACS-sorted CD8+CD4-CCR7+CD45RA+ naive T cells. The receptors were sampled from a human donor in good health. Some libraries in this study had Jurkat cell RNA spiked in.

Concerning this clonotype itself: Given a much more abundant clone one base away, this may be a read error. V and J are TRBV27 and TRBJ1-1; D is undetermined. The length of the CDR3 is 13 residues. Germline CDR1 reads MNHEY; CDR2 reads SMNVEV (reference sequence). CDR3 residues: CASGLSQNTEAFF. In DNA, the CDR3 is TGTGCCAGCGGTTTATCCCAGAACACTGAAGCTTTCTTT.

This clonotype was picked up many times. This chain uses TRBV20-1 with TRBJ2-7, with 7 nucleotides matching TRBD2. CDR3 length: 16 residues. J gave up 2 bases and V 0 bases, and 10 bases lay outside the gene matches. Germline loops: CDR1 DFQATT, CDR2 SNEGSKA (reference sequence). The CDR3 here is CSARDRNRTRPYEQYF. DNA for the CDR3: TGCAGTGCTAGAGATCGTAATCGGACTAGACCCTACGAGCAGTACTTC.

At least ten counts were recorded for this clonotype. The chain recombines TRBV20-1 with TRBJ2-7; D gene unclear. Trimming removed 3 bases from V and 2 bases from J, with 11 bases in between. CDR3 length equals 13 residues. The germline V gene has CDR1 DFQATT and CDR2 SNEGSKA (reference sequence). The CDR3 bases are TGCAGTGCTAGTTGGCTGGAAGCCTACGAGCAGTACTTC. Its protein is CSASWLEAYEQYF.

This clonotype was observed many times. The DNA for the CDR3 is TGTGCCAGCTCGCCTATCAATCCGGGACTAGTATCATCAGAGCAGTTCTTC. Translated: CASSPINPGLVSSEQFF. The V and J genes are TRBV27 and TRBJ2-1; the match to TRBD2 covers 8 bases. The CDR3 consists of 17 residues. CDR1 and CDR2 from the germline V gene are MNHEY and SMNVEV (reference sequence). J gave up 10 bases and V 8 bases, and 22 bases lay outside the gene matches.

As concerns this clonotype: The junction departs from germline at one end; a sequencing error may be responsible. The J gene is TRBJ2-3, the V gene TRBV5-1, with 11 bases matching TRBD2. The CDR3 runs to 17 residues. Germline V gene sequence: CDR1 SGHRS, CDR2 YFSETQ. This chain's CDR3 is CASSPALAGGSSDAQYF. The CDR3 nucleotides are TGCGCCAGCAGCCCCGCGTTAGCGGGAGGGTCCTCAGATGCGCAGTATTTT.

This clonotype was seen at least ten times. The chain uses TRBV24-1 and TRBJ2-5; possible D gene TRBD1, 5 bases. This CDR3 region has 16 residues. Trimming stripped 5 bases from V and 4 bases from J, with 19 bases between. Germline V gene sequence: CDR1 KGHDR, CDR2 SFDVKD. The CDR3 DNA is TGTGCCACCAGTGGTACCCCCTCCAGGGCCCCAGAGACCCAGTACTTC. Amino acids: CATSGTPSRAPETQYF.

J is TRBJ2-1 and V is TRBV12-3 or TRBV12-4, with a possible D match to TRBD2 (6 bases). The CDR3 totals 15 residues. V lost 6 bases and J 6 bases, leaving 18 bases between the germline ends. The CDR3 sequence is CASRPVQAGINEQFF. The CDR3 nucleotides are TGTGCCAGCAGACCCGTCCAAGCGGGCATCAATGAGCAGTTCTTC.

As regards this clonotype: Being one base from a much bigger clone, this may be a read error. The chain has TRBV28 and TRBJ2-7; 14 positions match TRBD2. The J segment lost 4 bases and the V segment lost 8 bases, leaving 1 base of the junction unmatched. Germline V gene data show CDR1 as MDHEN and CDR2 as SYDVKM. This CDR3 contains 13 residues. In DNA form, the CDR3 reads TGTGCCAGCGGGACTAGCGGGAGTTACGAGCAGTACTTC. Its translation: CASGTSGSYEQYF.

This clonotype was seen repeatedly, ten times or more. This chain uses TRBV27 with TRBJ2-7, with a possible D match to TRBD2 (5 bases). Germline lookup yields CDR1 MNHEY and CDR2 SMNVEV (reference sequence). V lost 0 bases and J lost 2, with 14 bases in between. The CDR3 contains 16 residues. The CDR3 sequence is CASSLSLGGPTYEQYF. The CDR3 coding sequence is TGTGCCAGCAGTTTATCTTTGGGCGGGCCGACCTACGAGCAGTACTTC.

The sample holds many counts of this clonotype. The chain joins TRBV4-1 to TRBJ1-1; TRBD1 matches 11 bases. This CDR3 region has 14 residues. The germline gives CDR1 MGHRA, CDR2 YSYEKL. Trimming took 4 bases from V and 6 from J; bases not matched to a gene: 4. CDR3 coding DNA: TGCGCCAGCAGCCCCGGGACAGGGGGTTCTGAAGCTTTCTTT. Residues: CASSPGTGGSEAFF.

At least ten counts were recorded for this clonotype. The rearrangement links TRBV4-1 to TRBJ1-5, with a weak D call TRBD1 (5 bases). This CDR3 spans 15 amino acids. Trimming took 1 base from V and 6 from J, leaving 13 bases between them. Germline-derived CDR1 and CDR2 are MGHRA and YSYEKL. CDR3 region: CASSQVSGQSQPQHF. The DNA for the CDR3 is TGCGCCAGCAGCCAAGTATCAGGGCAGAGTCAGCCCCAGCATTTT.

This clonotype was picked up many times. The chain is built from TRBV3-1 and TRBJ2-7, with a weak D call TRBD2 (6 bases). The CDR3 runs to 14 residues. The germline V gene encodes CDR1 LGHDT and CDR2 YNNKEL (reference sequence). V dropped 1 base and J dropped 8 bases, with 15 bases sitting between them. The CDR3, as DNA: TGTGCCAGCAGCCAAGGCGAAAGCGGGTCCAAGCAGTACTTC. It is translated as CASSQGESGSKQYF.

This clonotype has a count of ten or more. This rearrangement joins TRBV2 to TRBJ1-6, with 10 bases that match TRBD1. With V trimmed by 0 bases and J by 10 bases, 6 bases remained unmatched. In germline, CDR1 is SNHLY, CDR2 FYNNEI. This CDR3 has 16 residues. The CDR3 DNA reads TGTGCCAGCAGTGAAGCCGCGACAGGGGGCGGCTCACCCCTCCACTTT. Translating gives CASSEAATGGGSPLHF.

This clonotype was found many times. This chain connects TRBV11-3 to TRBJ2-3, with TRBD2 as a possible D gene (5 bases). Trimming stripped 11 bases from V and 2 bases from J, with 11 bases between. From germline, CDR1 is SGHNT and CDR2 YENEEA. The CDR3 sequence is 12 residues long. DNA of the CDR3: TGTGCCGAGGAGGCCTACACAGATACGCAGTATTTT. It is translated as CAEEAYTDTQYF.

This clonotype was seen more than once but under ten times. The CDR3 coding sequence is TGTGCCAGCAGTCCTACGGAGGGGCTAGCCCGTGGGCAGTTCTTC. Protein: CASSPTEGLARGQFF. The chain employs TRBV12-3 or TRBV12-4 and TRBJ2-1; D perhaps matches TRBD2 (6 bases). V was pared by 5 bases and J by 12 bases, with 23 bases between. The CDR3 is 15 residues long.

CDR3 loop: CASRLSSGPYEQYF. CDR3 nucleotides: TGTGCCAGCAGGTTGAGTAGCGGACCCTACGAGCAGTACTTC. This rearrangement joins TRBV27 to TRBJ2-7, with D possibly TRBD2 on 6 matching bases. The length of the CDR3 is 14 residues. Trimming removed 6 bases at V and 2 bases at J, with 14 bases between. CDR1 and CDR2 from the germline V gene are MNHEY and SMNVEV (reference sequence).

Many counts were recorded for this clonotype. V usage is TRBV25-1 and J usage is TRBJ1-1, with 11 bases fitting TRBD1. CDR1 MGHDK and CDR2 SYGVNS come from the germline V gene. The CDR3 is 15 residues long. The ends lost 2 bases at V and 4 bases at J; junction bases unmatched: 3. CDR3 DNA sequence: TGTGCCAGCAGTGAAAGGGGGACAGGGGGCACTGAAGCTTTCTTT. This encodes CASSERGTGGTEAFF.

V is TRBV3-1 and J is TRBJ2-1; TRBD2 matches at 7 bases. Germline V lookup: CDR1 LGHDT, CDR2 YNNKEL (reference sequence). The CDR3 sequence is 15 residues long. V gave up 0 bases and J gave up 7 bases; unmatched junction bases: 6. Written as DNA, the CDR3 is TGTGCCAGCAGCCAAGAACGGACTAGGGTTAATGAGCAGTTCTTC. Translation: CASSQERTRVNEQFF.

In this sample, this clonotype turned up many times. The chain is built from TRBV3-1 and TRBJ2-1; tentatively, D is TRBD2 (6 bases). Germline V gene sequence: CDR1 LGHDT, CDR2 YNNKEL (reference sequence). This CDR3 is built from 17 residues. With 2 bases removed from V and 0 bases from J, the gap between germline ends came to 14 bases. CDR3 residues: CASSQRSETSSYNEQFF. The CDR3 nucleotides are TGTGCCAGCAGCCAAAGGTCCGAGACTAGCTCCTACAATGAGCAGTTCTTC.

Concerning this clonotype itself: A single base separates this from a much larger clone, so it may be a read error. The gene calls are TRBV12-3 or TRBV12-4 and TRBJ2-1; the match to TRBD1 covers 8 bases. This CDR3 is 14 amino acids long. The DNA for the CDR3 is TGTGCCTCCGGTGCCGGGACAGGCTACGATGAGCAGTTCTTC. It codes for CASGAGTGYDEQFF.

At least ten counts were recorded for this clonotype. The rearrangement links TRBV4-1 to TRBJ2-7, with D maybe TRBD2 (5 bases). CDR1 MGHRA and CDR2 YSYEKL come from the germline V gene. The CDR3 is 15 amino acids. Deletions cut 6 bases from V and 0 bases from J, with 15 bases between. Here the CDR3 DNA reads TGCGCCAGCAGTCTTCGAACGGGGAGCTCCTACGAGCAGTACTTC. Amino acid sequence: CASSLRTGSSYEQYF.

This clonotype has a handful of counts. This chain uses TRBV7-6 with TRBJ2-7; TRBD2 matches 7 bases. The CDR3 is made up of 15 amino acids. V lost 3 bases and J lost 2; bases outside the gene matches: 7. Germline CDR1 and CDR2: SGHVS and FNYEAQ. This chain's CDR3 is CASSLGGSGAYEQYF. For the CDR3, the DNA is TGTGCCAGCAGCTTGGGAGGGAGTGGCGCCTACGAGCAGTACTTC.

The chain carries TRBV4-1 and TRBJ2-7; D is possibly TRBD2 (6 bases). Germline V lookup: CDR1 MGHRA, CDR2 YSYEKL. Trimming took 4 bases from V and 1 from J, leaving 14 bases between them. The CDR3 covers 15 residues. The CDR3 is CASSPSAGRSYEQYF. The CDR3 bases are TGCGCCAGCAGCCCCTCGGCGGGACGATCCTACGAGCAGTACTTC.

As for this clonotype: This may be a read error, as it is one base from a much larger clone. The chain links TRBV30 to TRBJ2-1, with TRBD2 matching over 9 bases. The CDR3 is 15 amino acids. Germline V CDR1 and CDR2: GTSNPN, SVGIG (reference sequence). CDR3 in amino acids: CAWEGGSGSIFEQSF. In DNA, the CDR3 is TGTGCCTGGGAAGGAGGTAGCGGGAGTATTTTTGAGCAGTCCTTC.

The V and J genes are TRBV30 and TRBJ1-1; 9 bases line up with TRBD1. Trimming removed 3 bases from V and 4 bases from J; junction bases left unmatched: 12. The CDR3 sequence is 16 residues long. Germline values: CDR1 GTSNPN, CDR2 SVGIG (reference sequence). CDR3 DNA: TGTGCCTGGAGGAATACAGGGGGCCAAGGGGGCACTGAAGCTTTCTTT. It codes for CAWRNTGGQGGTEAFF.